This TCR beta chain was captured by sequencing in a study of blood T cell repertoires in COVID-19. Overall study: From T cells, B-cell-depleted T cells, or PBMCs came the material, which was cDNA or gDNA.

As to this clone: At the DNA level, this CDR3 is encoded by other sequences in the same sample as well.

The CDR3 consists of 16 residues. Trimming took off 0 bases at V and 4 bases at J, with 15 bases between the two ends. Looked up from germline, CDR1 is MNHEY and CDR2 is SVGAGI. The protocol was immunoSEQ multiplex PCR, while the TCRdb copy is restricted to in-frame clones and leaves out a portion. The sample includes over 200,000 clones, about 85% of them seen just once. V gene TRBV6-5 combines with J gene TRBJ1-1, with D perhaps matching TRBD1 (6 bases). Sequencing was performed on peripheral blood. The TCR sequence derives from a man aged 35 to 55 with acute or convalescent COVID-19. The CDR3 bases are TGTGCCAGCAGTTACTCCGCGGGCGGGGGCGGCACTGAAGCTTTCTTT. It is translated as CASSYSAGGGGTEAFF.